Listed below are T cell receptor beta chains from one sample, sequenced in a study of blood T cell repertoires in COVID-19. Some clones are missing from TCRdb's copy, which holds only in-frame ones; the method was immunoSEQ multiplex PCR. The data contain approximately 120,000 clones, less than 85% of them seen just once; the ten biggest clones take up almost 4.5%. Sequenced: peripheral blood. Receptors were obtained from a human donor in a cohort sampled during active or convalescent COVID-19. The CDR3 runs from the conserved cysteine through the conserved F or W. The order of the fields is V gene, J gene, D gene, CDR3 DNA, CDR3 protein. D genes are given only for firm matches.

V: TRBV6-5
J: TRBJ2-1
D: NA
DNA: TGTGCCAGCAGTTACATTGGCGGCACCTACAATGAGCAGTTCTTC
CDR3: CASSYIGGTYNEQFF

V: TRBV5-1
J: TRBJ2-3
D: NA
DNA: TGCGCCAGCAGCTTCGACCTTCGGGACTCCTCCACAGATACGCAGTATTTT
CDR3: CASSFDLRDSSTDTQYF

V: TRBV27
J: TRBJ1-3
D: NA
DNA: TGTGCCAGCAGTTTTAAGAATTGGGGGGACTCTGGAAACACCATATATTTT
CDR3: CASSFKNWGDSGNTIYF

V: TRBV24-1
J: TRBJ2-5
D: TRBD2
DNA: TGTGCCACCAGTGATTTCGGCGGCGGGAGGGAAGAGACCCAGTACTTC
CDR3: CATSDFGGGREETQYF

V: TRBV9
J: TRBJ1-2
D: NA
DNA: TGTGCCAGCTCGCGGCTCGTTGGCGGCTACACCTTC
CDR3: CASSRLVGGYTF

V: TRBV29-1
J: TRBJ2-7
D: NA
DNA: TGCAGCGTTGACATGTCGGGCCAGGGGTCGTACGAGCAGTACTTC
CDR3: CSVDMSGQGSYEQYF

V: TRBV5-1
J: TRBJ2-5
D: TRBD1
DNA: TGCGCCAGCAGCCGAGGGACAGGGTCACAAGAGACCCAGTACTTC
CDR3: CASSRGTGSQETQYF

V: TRBV4-2
J: TRBJ2-1
D: NA
DNA: TGTGCCAGCAGCCAACCACAGGGAAGTTCCTACAATGAGCAGTTCTTC
CDR3: CASSQPQGSSYNEQFF

V: TRBV6-2/TRBV6-3
J: TRBJ1-5
D: TRBD1
DNA: TGTGCCAGCAGTTACGCGCACAGGGGGATAGTGAGCAATCAGCCCCAGCATTTT
CDR3: CASSYAHRGIVSNQPQHF

V: TRBV6-6
J: TRBJ2-1
D: TRBD2
DNA: TGTGCCAGCAGTTACGGAGCGGGAGTAAGAAATGAGCAGTTCTTC
CDR3: CASSYGAGVRNEQFF